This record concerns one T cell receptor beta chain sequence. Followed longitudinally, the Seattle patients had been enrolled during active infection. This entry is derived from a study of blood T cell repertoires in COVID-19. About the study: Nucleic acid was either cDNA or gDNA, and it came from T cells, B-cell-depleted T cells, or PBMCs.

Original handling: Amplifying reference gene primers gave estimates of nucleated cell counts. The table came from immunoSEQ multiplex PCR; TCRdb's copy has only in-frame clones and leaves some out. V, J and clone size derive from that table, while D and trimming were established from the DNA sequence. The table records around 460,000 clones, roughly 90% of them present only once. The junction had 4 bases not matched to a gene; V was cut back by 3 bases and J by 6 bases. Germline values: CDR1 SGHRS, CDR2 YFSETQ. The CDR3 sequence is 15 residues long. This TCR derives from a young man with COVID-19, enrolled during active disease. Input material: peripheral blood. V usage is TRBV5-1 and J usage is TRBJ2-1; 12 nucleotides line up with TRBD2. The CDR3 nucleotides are TGCGCCAGCAGCTCTAGCGGGGGGGCCGGCAATGAGCAGTTCTTC. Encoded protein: CASSSSGGAGNEQFF.